The 8 T cell receptor beta chains listed next were all sequenced from one sample in a study of T cell clonality in common variable immunodeficiency. Assay: immunoSEQ multiplex PCR; the TCRdb copy retains only in-frame clones and omits some. This record lists roughly 60,000 clones, none seen once only, and the top ten clones contain over 1.5%. The sample was peripheral blood mononuclear cells. The receptors stem from a person between 18 and 75 years old in good health.

This clone appeared many times. With the read ending 3 residues before the CDR3 end, the germline J gene is used to fill in that end. V is TRBV5-1 and J is TRBJ2-7; TRBD2 agrees at 8 bases. CDR3 length equals 19 residues. The germline V gene has CDR1 SGHRS and CDR2 YFSETQ. J was trimmed by 5 bases and V by 0 bases; bases with no gene match: 19. The CDR3 DNA, read in part, is TGCGCCAGCAGCTTGGCGGGCAGGGGTCGAACTAGCGGTGGCCACGAG. Encoded protein: CASSLAGRGRTSGGHE. The whole CDR3 sequence reads CASSLAGRGRTSGGHEQYF.

This clone occurred a few times. Here the CDR3 reads CARSWRENEQFF. Incomplete CDR3 DNA: TGTGCCAGAAGCTGGCGGGAAAATGAG. This chain uses TRBV5-3 with TRBJ2-1; tentatively, D is TRBD2 (6 bases). The observed sequence ends 3 residues before the CDR3 terminus, with the missing tail filled in from the germline J gene. TRBV5-3 is sorted into the ORF group, with uncertain function. Deletions cut 3 bases from V and 7 bases from J, with 8 bases between. The length of the CDR3 is 12 residues.

This clone was recorded at least ten times. The read stops 3 residues short of the end of the CDR3; the missing end is completed from the germline J gene. The chain combines TRBV20-1 with TRBJ1-2, with D unclear. This CDR3 spans 12 amino acids. The germline gives CDR1 DFQATT, CDR2 SNEGSKA (reference sequence). CDR3 DNA, as far as it was read: TGCAGTGCTAGAGATCGACTCCAAGGC. It is translated as CSARDRLQG. The CDR3 reads in full as CSARDRLQGYTF.

This clone was picked up many times. The CDR3 goes on 3 residues after the read ends, and that part is filled in from the germline J gene. V is TRBV11-2 and J is TRBJ2-4, with 8 bases fitting TRBD2. Germline CDR1 is SGHAT and CDR2 is FQNNGV. This CDR3 comprises 15 residues. The CDR3 loop reads CASSLGGLASLSQYF. The sequenced CDR3 bases are TGTGCCAGCAGCTTAGGCGGACTAGCATCGTTATCT.

This clone came up many times. The read gets to within 3 residues of the CDR3 end, and the germline J gene fills in the rest. The chain recombines TRBV7-3 with TRBJ2-3, with 11 positions matching TRBD2. V was pared by 5 bases and J by 4 bases, with 5 bases of the junction left unmatched. The CDR3 is 15 amino acids. Germline CDR1 is SGHTA and CDR2 is FQGTGA. This chain's CDR3 is CASSATSGIPDTQYF. Partial CDR3 DNA: TGTGCCAGCAGCGCGACTAGCGGGATACCAGATACG.

This clone has a count of ten or more. The read terminates 3 residues before the CDR3 end, so the remaining end is supplied by the germline J gene. This chain uses TRBV2 with TRBJ1-2; 8 positions match TRBD1. The CDR3 totals 14 residues. Germline V CDR1 and CDR2: SNHLY, FYNNEI. Germline trimming cut 8 bases from V and 0 bases from J; bases unmatched to any gene: 5. CDR3 sequence reads: CASCGQGTNYGYTF. The sequenced part of the CDR3 DNA is TGTGCCAGCTGCGGACAGGGTACTAACTATGGC.

This clone was counted many times. The read falls 3 residues short of the CDR3 end, and the missing part is taken from the germline J gene. The chain recombines TRBV20-1 with TRBJ2-1, with 9 bases that match TRBD2. V trimming: 5 bases; J trimming: 3 bases; junction bases outside the gene matches: 5. There are 14 residues in the CDR3. Germline-derived CDR1 and CDR2 are DFQATT and SNEGSKA (reference sequence). CDR3 DNA, as far as it was read: TGCAGTGCTCAGACTAGCGGACACTACAATGAG. It is translated as CSAQTSGHYNE. The CDR3 in full is CSAQTSGHYNEQFF.

The sample holds many counts of this clone. The CDR3 end is not reached by the read, which stops 3 residues before it; the germline J gene fills it in. In the same sample, other DNA sequences code for this CDR3. This sequence joins TRBV7-2 and TRBJ1-6, with a tentative D call TRBD1 (6 bases). The germline gives CDR1 SGHTA, CDR2 FQGNSA. The CDR3 contains 15 residues. Trimming removed 1 base from V and 10 bases from J, with 14 bases in between. The sequenced CDR3 bases are TGTGCCAGCAGCTTAGGAGGGGGGGGGAACTCACCC. Translation: CASSLGGGGNSP. The full CDR3 sequence reads CASSLGGGGNSPLHF.